The rows below give T cell receptor beta chains drawn from one sample of a study of human T cells and chemical hapten exposure. TCRdb passed the RACE reads through MiXCR, listing each CDR3 protein once. This table holds some 74,000 distinct CDR3 sequences, 14% found once. The source was whole blood, collected in connection with sensitization to the hapten diphenylcyclopropenone (DPC). The receptors originated from a woman between 50 and 59 years old with alopecia areata. Some clones in this sample may be carry-over from other donors' samples. The CDR3 runs from the conserved cysteine through the conserved F or W. D genes are given only for firm matches. Some rows have no size entry. The others give once, few or many, or a class for an expanded clone.

NA TRBJ2-5 TRBV7-6 few CASSSSWSVIRTAEETQYF TGTGCCAGCAGCTCCTCGTGGTCCGTAATTAGGACAGCGGAGGAGACCCAGTACTTC
TRBD2 TRBJ2-7 TRBV7-9 many CASSLLAGGSYEQYF TGTGCCAGCAGCTTGTTAGCGGGAGGCTCCTACGAGCAGTACTTC
TRBD1 TRBJ1-1 TRBV6-1 NA CASSANRQGDTEAFF TGTGCCAGCAGTGCTAATAGACAGGGGGACACTGAAGCTTTCTTT
TRBD1 TRBJ2-4 TRBV7-6 NA CASSWDRADQNIQYF TGTGCCAGCAGCTGGGACAGGGCTGACCAAAACATTCAGTACTTC
NA TRBJ2-1 TRBV15 NA CATSRDSLWGTGYNEQFF TGTGCCACCAGCAGAGATTCACTATGGGGAACGGGCTACAATGAGCAGTTCTTC
NA TRBJ1-5 TRBV6-2/TRBV6-3 few CASRSYGPQHF TGTGCCAGCAGAAGCTATGGGCCCCAGCATTTT
NA TRBJ1-1 TRBV6-1 NA CASRGPNTEAFF TGTGCCAGCAGGGGCCCGAACACTGAAGCTTTCTTT
NA TRBJ2-3 TRBV6-4 many CASSDSTRDTQYF TGTGCCAGCAGTGACTCGACCAGAGATACGCAGTATTTT
TRBD1 TRBJ2-7 TRBV14 many CASSFNHRGNEQYF TGTGCCAGCAGCTTCAACCACAGGGGGAACGAGCAGTACTTC
TRBD1 TRBJ2-7 TRBV6-5 few CASGTRDRGLSEQYF TGTGCCAGCGGGACCCGGGACAGGGGATTGTCCGAGCAGTACTTC
NA TRBJ1-1 TRBV7-9 NA CASSDIRTLEAFF TGTGCCAGCAGCGATATCAGGACACTTGAAGCTTTCTTT
NA TRBJ2-6 TRBV28 many CASRLSSGANVLTF TGTGCCAGCAGGTTGAGCTCTGGGGCCAACGTCCTGACTTTC
TRBD2 TRBJ2-1 TRBV2 many CASSGEGHYNEQFF TGTGCCAGCAGTGGGGAGGGCCATTACAATGAGCAGTTCTTC
TRBD2 TRBJ2-2 TRBV4-2 NA CASSHPSGGRATGELFF TGTGCCAGCAGCCACCCCTCTGGAGGGAGGGCCACTGGGGAGCTGTTTTTT
NA TRBJ1-6 TRBV28 NA CASSSEPSLHF TGTGCCAGCAGCTCCGAGCCGTCCCTCCACTTT
NA TRBJ1-6 TRBV27 NA CASSMGKGSPLHF TGTGCCAGCAGTATGGGGAAGGGTTCACCCCTCCACTTT
NA TRBJ1-2 TRBV12-3/TRBV12-4 NA CASSPQVPSYGYTF TGTGCCAGCAGTCCACAGGTTCCTAGCTATGGCTACACCTTC
NA TRBJ2-3 TRBV7-7 NA CASSADYGDTQYF TGTGCCAGCAGCGCCGACTACGGAGATACGCAGTATTTT
TRBD2 TRBJ2-3 TRBV28 few CASRTMTSGYTDTQYF TGTGCCAGCAGGACCATGACTAGCGGATACACAGATACGCAGTATTTT
TRBD1 TRBJ1-1 TRBV7-9 NA CASSSGQGDTEAFF TGTGCCAGCAGCTCGGGACAGGGGGACACTGAAGCTTTCTTT
NA TRBJ2-7 TRBV20-1 many CSALQGISYEQYF TGCAGTGCCCTTCAGGGGATCTCCTACGAGCAGTACTTC
NA TRBJ1-3 TRBV30 NA CAWTIGTGNTIYF TGTGCCTGGACTATAGGAACGGGAAACACCATATATTTT